These T cell receptor beta chains were read from a single sample in a study of blood T cell repertoires in COVID-19. Sequencing used immunoSEQ multiplex PCR; TCRdb keeps in-frame clones, though not all of them. The sample gives 130,000 or so clones, roughly 84% of which show up once; under 4% is in the top ten. The sequenced sample was PBMCs or T cells enriched from blood (not recorded which). The source is a woman aged 25 to 45 who had recovered from COVID-19. Each CDR3 is given with its conserved first and last residue. D genes are given only for firm matches. The size field is filled for only some rows; it gives once, few, many or a size class.

NA | NA | TRBJ1-2 | TRBV30 | TGTGCCTCCGCGCGGGTGCTGGGCTACACCTTC | CASARVLGYTF
NA | NA | TRBJ1-4 | TRBV4-2 | TGTGCCAGCAGCCAGGAAACGACAGGCGGGAATGAAAAACTGTTTTTT | CASSQETTGGNEKLFF
NA | NA | TRBJ2-2 | TRBV24-1 | TGTGCCACCAGTGATTTAGGGCAGGGGAACACCGGGGAGCTGTTTTTT | CATSDLGQGNTGELFF
NA | TRBD1 | TRBJ1-2 | TRBV5-1 | TGCGCCAGCAGCCGAACGACAGGGGGACGTGGCTACACCTTC | CASSRTTGGRGYTF
NA | NA | TRBJ1-1 | TRBV28 | TGTGCCAGCAACCAACAGGCAAACACTGAAGCTTTCTTT | CASNQQANTEAFF
NA | NA | TRBJ2-3 | TRBV14 | TGTGCCAGCAGCCCTTTGGATACGCAGTATTTT | CASSPLDTQYF
NA | NA | TRBJ1-5 | TRBV28 | TGTGCCACCGGCCGGGGAGTCAATCAGCCCCAGCATTTT | CATGRGVNQPQHF
NA | NA | TRBJ2-2 | TRBV29-1 | TGCAGCGCGACTGGGGGGTTGGACACCGGGGAGCTGTTTTTT | CSATGGLDTGELFF
NA | TRBD1 | TRBJ2-7 | TRBV18 | TGTGCCAGCTCACCAATACAGGGGGCGGGGGAGCAGTACTTC | CASSPIQGAGEQYF
few | NA | TRBJ1-6 | TRBV6-1 | TGTGCCAGCAGTGAAGCATCGGGGGGGAATTCACCCCTCCACTTT | CASSEASGGNSPLHF
NA | TRBD2 | TRBJ2-7 | TRBV13 | TGTGCCAGCAGCTTAAGGGGGACTAGCGGGAGGACCTACGAGCAGTACTTC | CASSLRGTSGRTYEQYF
few | NA | TRBJ1-6 | TRBV6-5 | TGTGCCAGCCAACTTGCGAACCTTCCCCTCCACTTT | CASQLANLPLHF
NA | NA | TRBJ1-5 | TRBV28 | TGTGCCAGCAGTTCGTACAGGGCGGAACAGCCCCAGCATTTT | CASSSYRAEQPQHF
NA | NA | TRBJ1-4 | TRBV7-2 | TGTGCCAGCAGCTTACACAGGGCGAGGAAACTGTTTTTT | CASSLHRARKLFF
NA | NA | TRBJ2-7 | TRBV13 | TGTGCCAGCAGCTCACGTGAGGACGAGCAGTACTTC | CASSSREDEQYF
NA | NA | TRBJ1-5 | TRBV28 | TGTGCCGTTGTGCCCAACGGGTATCAGCCCCAGCATTTT | CAVVPNGYQPQHF
NA | NA | TRBJ1-5 | TRBV21-1 | TGTGCCAGCAGCATCGACAGGGATCAGCCCCAGCATTTT | CASSIDRDQPQHF